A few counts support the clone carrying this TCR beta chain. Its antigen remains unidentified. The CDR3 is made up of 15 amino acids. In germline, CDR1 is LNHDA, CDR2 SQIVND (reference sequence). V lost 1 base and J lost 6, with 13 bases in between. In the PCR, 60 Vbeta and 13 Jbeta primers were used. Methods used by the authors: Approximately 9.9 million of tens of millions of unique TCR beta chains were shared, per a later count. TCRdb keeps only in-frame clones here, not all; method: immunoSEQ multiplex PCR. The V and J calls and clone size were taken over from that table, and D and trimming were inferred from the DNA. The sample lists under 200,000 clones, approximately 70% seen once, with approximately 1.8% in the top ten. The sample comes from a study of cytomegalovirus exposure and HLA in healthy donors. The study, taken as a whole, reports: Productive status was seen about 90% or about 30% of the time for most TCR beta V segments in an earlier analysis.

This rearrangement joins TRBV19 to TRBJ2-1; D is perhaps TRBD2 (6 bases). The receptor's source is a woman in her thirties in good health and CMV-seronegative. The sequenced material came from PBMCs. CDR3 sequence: CASSIAAGTANEQFF. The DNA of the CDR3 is TGTGCCAGTAGTATAGCAGCGGGTACCGCCAATGAGCAGTTCTTC.